The clone carrying this TCR beta chain was observed a few times. Trimming pared 3 bases from V and 7 bases from J, leaving 8 bases between. The V gene's germline CDR1 is SNHLY and CDR2 FYNNEI. This CDR3 comprises 12 residues. Measured with immunoSEQ multiplex PCR; TCRdb has only the in-frame clones, and not every one. The repertoire has around 250,000 clones, around 86% of them found once; the top ten carry 3.6%. The data stem from a study of blood T cell repertoires in COVID-19. The receptor was derived from a man between 18 and 29 years old with active or convalescent COVID-19. Sequencing was carried out using peripheral blood. The chain is built from TRBV2 and TRBJ2-3, with D perhaps matching TRBD2 (6 bases). CDR3 nucleotide sequence: TGTGCCAGCAGTGAGCGGGATAATACGCAGTATTTT. As protein: CASSERDNTQYF.